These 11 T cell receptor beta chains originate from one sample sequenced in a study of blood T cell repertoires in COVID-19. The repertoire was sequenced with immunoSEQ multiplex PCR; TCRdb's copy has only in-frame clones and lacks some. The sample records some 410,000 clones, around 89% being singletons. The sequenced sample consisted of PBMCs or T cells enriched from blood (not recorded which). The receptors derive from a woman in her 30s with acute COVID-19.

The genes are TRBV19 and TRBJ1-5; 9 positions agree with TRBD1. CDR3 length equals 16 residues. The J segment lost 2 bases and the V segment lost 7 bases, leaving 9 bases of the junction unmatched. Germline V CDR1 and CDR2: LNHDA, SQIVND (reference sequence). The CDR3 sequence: CASTYRGPRGNQPQHF. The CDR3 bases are TGTGCCAGTACGTACAGGGGGCCAAGAGGCAATCAGCCCCAGCATTTT.

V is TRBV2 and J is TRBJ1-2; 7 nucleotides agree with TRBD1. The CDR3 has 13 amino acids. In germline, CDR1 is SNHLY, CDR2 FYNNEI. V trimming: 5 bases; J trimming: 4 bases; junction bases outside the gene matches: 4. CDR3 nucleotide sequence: TGTGCCAGCAGTTTTCGGGACAGCTATGGCTACACCTTC. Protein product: CASSFRDSYGYTF.

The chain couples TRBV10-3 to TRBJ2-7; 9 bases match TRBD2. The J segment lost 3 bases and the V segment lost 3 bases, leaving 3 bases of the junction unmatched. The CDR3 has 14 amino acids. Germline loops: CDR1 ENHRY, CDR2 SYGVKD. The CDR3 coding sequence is TGTGCCATCAGTGACGGAGCGGGGGGCTACGAGCAGTACTTC. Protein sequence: CAISDGAGGYEQYF.

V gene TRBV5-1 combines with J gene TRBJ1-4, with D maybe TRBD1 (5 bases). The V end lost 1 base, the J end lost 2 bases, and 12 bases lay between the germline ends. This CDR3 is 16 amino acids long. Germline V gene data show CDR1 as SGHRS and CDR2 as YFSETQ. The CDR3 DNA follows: TGCGCCAGCAGCTTGTCCCGGGGGGGGACTAATGAAAAACTGTTTTTT. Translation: CASSLSRGGTNEKLFF.

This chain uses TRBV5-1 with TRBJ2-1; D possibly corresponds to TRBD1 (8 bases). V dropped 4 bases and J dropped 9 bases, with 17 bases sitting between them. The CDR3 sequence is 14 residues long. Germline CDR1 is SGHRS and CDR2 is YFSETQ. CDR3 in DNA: TGCGCCAGCAGCCCCTCAGGGGGCGGGGGTGAGCAGTTCTTC. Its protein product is CASSPSGGGGEQFF.

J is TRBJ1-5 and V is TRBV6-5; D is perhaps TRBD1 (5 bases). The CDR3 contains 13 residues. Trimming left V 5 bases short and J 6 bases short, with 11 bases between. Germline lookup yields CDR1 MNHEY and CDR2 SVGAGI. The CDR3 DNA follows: TGTGCCAGCAGTACGGAGGGGCGTCAGCCCCAGCATTTT. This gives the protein CASSTEGRQPQHF.

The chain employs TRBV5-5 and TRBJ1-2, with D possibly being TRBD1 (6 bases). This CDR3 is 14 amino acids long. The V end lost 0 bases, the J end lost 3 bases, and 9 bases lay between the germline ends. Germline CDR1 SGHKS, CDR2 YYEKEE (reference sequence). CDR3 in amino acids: CASSLVPGDYGYTF. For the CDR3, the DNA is TGTGCCAGCAGCTTGGTGCCAGGGGACTATGGCTACACCTTC. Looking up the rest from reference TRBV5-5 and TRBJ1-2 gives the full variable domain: DAGVTQSPTHLIKTRGQQVTLRCSPISGHKSVSWYQQVLGQGPQFIFQYYEKEERGRGNFPDRFSARQFPNYSSELNVNALLLGDSALYLCASSLVPGDYGYTFGSGTRLTVV.

The CDR3 is CASSPYGGNNYGYTF. The CDR3 DNA reads TGTGCCAGCAGCCCTTACGGCGGGAATAACTATGGCTACACCTTC. The chain is built from TRBV7-3 and TRBJ1-2, with unresolved D. This CDR3 has 15 amino acids. The ends were cut back, 5 bases at V and 1 base at J, with 14 bases in the middle. Germline-derived CDR1 and CDR2 are SGHTA and FQGTGA.

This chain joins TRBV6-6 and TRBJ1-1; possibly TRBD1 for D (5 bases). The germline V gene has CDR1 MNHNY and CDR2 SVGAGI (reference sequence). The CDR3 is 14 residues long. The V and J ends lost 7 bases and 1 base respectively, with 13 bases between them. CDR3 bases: TGTGCCAGCACCCCTCCCGGGGGGAACACTGAAGCTTTCTTT. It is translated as CASTPPGGNTEAFF.

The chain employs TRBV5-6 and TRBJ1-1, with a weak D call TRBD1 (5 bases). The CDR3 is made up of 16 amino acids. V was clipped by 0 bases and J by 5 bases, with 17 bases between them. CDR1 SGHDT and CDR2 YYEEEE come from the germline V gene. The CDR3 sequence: CASSLGGQGRWTEAFF. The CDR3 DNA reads TGTGCCAGCAGCTTGGGTGGTCAGGGTCGTTGGACTGAAGCTTTCTTT.

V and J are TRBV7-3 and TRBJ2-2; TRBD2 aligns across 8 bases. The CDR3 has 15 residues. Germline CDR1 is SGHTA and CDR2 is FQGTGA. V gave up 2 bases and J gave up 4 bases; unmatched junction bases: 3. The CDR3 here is CASSLSGGPTGELFF. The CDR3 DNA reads TGTGCCAGCAGCTTATCGGGGGGGCCCACCGGGGAGCTGTTTTTT.